Sequencing of this TCR beta chain was carried out in a study of T cell responses to AZD1222 COVID-19 vaccine. Clones were sequenced by immunoSEQ multiplex PCR, and TCRdb holds only the in-frame ones, with some missing. The sample has approximately 100,000 clones; 75% to 90% are singletons. This clone occurred a few times. The germline CDR1 and CDR2 sequences are SGDLS and YYNGEE. This CDR3 region has 15 residues. V shed 0 bases and J 3 bases; nucleotides not matched to a gene: 3. The chain has TRBV9 and TRBJ2-1, with 7 bases lining up with TRBD1. This specimen consisted of peripheral blood, obtained on day 0 of AZD1222 vaccination. The sequence came from an adult in good health. Here the CDR3 DNA reads TGTGCCAGCAGCGTAGACGGGACAGACTACAATGAGCAGTTCTTC. It is translated as CASSVDGTDYNEQFF.